This TCR beta chain was identified in a study of T cell responses to AZD1222 COVID-19 vaccine. Per the germline V gene, CDR1 is SGHDT and CDR2 is YYEEEE. V gave up 3 bases and J gave up 1 base; unmatched junction bases: 6. CDR3 length equals 15 residues. Study-wide results and limits: Sampling captured repertoires only after the peak T cell response. Spike-specific TCR breadth rose after two AZD1222 doses, and depth rose as well. Reports indicate that nearly half of spike-specific TCRs are directed at unmutated variant regions. Baseline antibody screening turned up just a handful of seropositive AZD1222 recipients.

Points on this clone: What it binds is not known.

Only in-frame clones appear in the TCRdb table, and some are missing; sequencing was by immunoSEQ multiplex PCR. Found here are over 95,000 clones, 88% of them singletons; the top ten hold more than 15%. The sequence derives from an adult who received the AZD1222 COVID-19 vaccine. This specimen consisted of peripheral blood, obtained 28 days after the second AZD1222 dose. This sequence joins TRBV5-6 and TRBJ2-5, with 7 bases fitting TRBD2. CDR3 sequence (DNA): TGTGCCAGCAGCTCCTCTAGCGGCACCCAAGAGACCCAGTACTTC. Encoded protein: CASSSSSGTQETQYF.